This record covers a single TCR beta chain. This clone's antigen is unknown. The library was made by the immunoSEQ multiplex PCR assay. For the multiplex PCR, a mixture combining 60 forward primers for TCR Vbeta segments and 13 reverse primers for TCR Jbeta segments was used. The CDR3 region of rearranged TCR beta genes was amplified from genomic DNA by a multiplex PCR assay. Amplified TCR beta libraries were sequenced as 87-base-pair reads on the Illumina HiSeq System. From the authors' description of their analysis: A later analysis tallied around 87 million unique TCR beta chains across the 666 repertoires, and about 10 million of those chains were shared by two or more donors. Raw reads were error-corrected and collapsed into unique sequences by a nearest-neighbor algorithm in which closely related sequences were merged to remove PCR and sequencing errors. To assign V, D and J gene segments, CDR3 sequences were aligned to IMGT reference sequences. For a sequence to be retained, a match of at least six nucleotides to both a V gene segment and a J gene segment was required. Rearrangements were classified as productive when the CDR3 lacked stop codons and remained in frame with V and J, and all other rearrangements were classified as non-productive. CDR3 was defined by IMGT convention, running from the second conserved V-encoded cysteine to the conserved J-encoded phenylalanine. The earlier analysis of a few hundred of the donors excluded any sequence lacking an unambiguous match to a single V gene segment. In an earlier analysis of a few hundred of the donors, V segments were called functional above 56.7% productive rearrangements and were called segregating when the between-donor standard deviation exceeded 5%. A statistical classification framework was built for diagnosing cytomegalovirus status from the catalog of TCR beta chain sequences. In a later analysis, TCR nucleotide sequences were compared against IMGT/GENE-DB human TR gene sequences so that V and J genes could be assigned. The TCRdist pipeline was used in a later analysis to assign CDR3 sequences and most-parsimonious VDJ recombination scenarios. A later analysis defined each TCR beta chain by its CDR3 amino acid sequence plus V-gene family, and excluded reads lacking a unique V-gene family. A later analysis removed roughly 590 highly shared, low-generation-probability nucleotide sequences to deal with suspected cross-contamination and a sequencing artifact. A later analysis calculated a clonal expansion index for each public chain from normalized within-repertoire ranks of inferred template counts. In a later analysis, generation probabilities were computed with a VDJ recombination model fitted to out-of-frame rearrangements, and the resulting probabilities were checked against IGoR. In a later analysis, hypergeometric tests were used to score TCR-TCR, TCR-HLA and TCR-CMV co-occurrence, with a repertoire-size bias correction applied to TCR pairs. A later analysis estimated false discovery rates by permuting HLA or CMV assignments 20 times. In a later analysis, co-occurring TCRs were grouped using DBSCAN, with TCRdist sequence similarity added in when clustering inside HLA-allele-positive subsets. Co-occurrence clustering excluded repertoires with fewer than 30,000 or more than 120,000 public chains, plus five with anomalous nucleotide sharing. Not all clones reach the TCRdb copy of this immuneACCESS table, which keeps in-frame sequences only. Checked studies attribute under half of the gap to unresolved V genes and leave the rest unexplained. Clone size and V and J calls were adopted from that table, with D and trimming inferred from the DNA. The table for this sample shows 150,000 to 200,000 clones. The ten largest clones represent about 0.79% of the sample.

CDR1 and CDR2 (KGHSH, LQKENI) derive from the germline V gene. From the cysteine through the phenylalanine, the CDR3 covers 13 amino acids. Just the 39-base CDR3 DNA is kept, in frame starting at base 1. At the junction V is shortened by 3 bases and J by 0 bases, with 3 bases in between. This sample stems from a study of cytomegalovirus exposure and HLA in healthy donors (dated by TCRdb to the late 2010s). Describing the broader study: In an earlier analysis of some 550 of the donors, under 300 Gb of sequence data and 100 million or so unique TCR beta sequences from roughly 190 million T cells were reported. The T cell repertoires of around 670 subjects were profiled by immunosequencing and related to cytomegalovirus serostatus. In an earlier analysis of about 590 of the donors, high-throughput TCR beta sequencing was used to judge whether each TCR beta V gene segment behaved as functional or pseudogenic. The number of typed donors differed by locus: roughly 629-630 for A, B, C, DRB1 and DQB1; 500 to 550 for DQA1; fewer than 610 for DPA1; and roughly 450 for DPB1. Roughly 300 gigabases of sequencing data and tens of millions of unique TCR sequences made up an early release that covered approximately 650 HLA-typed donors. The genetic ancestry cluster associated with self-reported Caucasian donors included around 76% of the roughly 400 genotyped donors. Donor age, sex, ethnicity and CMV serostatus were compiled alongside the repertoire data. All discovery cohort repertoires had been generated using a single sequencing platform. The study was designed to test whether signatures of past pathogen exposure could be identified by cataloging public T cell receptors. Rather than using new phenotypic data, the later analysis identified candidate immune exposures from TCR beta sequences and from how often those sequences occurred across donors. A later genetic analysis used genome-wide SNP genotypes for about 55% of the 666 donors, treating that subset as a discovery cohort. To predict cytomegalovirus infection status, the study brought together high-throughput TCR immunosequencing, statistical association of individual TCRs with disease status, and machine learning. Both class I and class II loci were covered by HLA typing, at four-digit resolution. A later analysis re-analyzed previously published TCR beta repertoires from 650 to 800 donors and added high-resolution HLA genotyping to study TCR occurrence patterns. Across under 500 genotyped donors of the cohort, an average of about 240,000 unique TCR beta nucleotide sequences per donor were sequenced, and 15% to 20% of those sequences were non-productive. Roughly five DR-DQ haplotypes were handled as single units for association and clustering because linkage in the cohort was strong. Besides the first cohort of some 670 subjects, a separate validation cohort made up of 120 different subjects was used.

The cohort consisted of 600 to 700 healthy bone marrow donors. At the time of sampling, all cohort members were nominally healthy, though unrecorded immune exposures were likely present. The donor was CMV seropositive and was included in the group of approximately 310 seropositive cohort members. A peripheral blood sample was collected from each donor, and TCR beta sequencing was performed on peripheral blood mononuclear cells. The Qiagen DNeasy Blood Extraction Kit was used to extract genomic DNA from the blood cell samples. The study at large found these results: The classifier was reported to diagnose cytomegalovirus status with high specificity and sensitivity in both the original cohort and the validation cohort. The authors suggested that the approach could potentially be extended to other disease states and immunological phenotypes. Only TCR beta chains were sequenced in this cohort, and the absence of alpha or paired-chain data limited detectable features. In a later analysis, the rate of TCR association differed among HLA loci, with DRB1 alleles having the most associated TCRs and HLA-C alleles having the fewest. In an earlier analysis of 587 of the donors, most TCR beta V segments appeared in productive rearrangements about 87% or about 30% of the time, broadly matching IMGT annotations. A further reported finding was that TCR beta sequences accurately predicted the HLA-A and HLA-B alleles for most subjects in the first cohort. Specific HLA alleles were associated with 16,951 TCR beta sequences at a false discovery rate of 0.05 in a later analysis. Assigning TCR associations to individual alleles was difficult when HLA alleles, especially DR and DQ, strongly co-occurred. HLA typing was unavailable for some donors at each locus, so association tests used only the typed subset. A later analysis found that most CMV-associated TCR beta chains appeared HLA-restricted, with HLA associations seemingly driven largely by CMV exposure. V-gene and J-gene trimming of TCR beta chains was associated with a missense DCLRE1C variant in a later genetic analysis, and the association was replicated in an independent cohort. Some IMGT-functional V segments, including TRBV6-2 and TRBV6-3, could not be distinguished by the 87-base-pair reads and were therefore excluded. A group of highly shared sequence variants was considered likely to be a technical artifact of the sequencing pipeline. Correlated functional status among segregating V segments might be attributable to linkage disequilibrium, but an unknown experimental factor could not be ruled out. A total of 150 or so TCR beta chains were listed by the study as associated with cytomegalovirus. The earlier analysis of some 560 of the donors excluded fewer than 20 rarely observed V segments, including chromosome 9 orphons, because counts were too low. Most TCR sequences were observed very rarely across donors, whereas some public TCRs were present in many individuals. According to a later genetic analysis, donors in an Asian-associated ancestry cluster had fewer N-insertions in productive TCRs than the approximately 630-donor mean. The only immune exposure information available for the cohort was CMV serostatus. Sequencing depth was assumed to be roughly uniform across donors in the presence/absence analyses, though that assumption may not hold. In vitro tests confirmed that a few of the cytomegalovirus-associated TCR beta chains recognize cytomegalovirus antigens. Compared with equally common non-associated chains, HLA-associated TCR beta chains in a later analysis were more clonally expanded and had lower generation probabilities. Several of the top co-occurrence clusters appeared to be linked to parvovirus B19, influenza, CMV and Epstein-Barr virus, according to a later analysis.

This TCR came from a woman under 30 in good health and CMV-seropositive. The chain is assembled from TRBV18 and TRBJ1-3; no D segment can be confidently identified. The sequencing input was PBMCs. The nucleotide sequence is TGTGCCAGCTCACCCAACTCTGGAAACACCATATATTTT. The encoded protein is CASSPNSGNTIYF.